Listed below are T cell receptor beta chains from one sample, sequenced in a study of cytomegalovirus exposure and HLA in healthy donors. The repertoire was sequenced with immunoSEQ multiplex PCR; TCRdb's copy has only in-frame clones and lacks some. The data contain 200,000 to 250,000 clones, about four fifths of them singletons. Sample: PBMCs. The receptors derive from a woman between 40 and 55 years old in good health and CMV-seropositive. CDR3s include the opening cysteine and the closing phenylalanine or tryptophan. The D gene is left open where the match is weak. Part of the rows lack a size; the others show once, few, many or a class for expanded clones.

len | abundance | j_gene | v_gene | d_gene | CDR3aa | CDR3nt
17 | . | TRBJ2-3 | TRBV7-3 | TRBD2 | CASSLVTSGSVTDTQYF | TGTGCCAGCAGCTTGGTAACTAGCGGGAGTGTCACAGATACGCAGTATTTT
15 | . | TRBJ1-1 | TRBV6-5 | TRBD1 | CASLGTGAGDTEAFF | TGTGCCAGCTTGGGAACAGGGGCAGGGGACACTGAAGCTTTCTTT
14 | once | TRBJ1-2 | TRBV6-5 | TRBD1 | CASSFSDRGTGYTF | TGTGCCAGCAGTTTTTCGGACAGGGGGACTGGCTACACCTTC
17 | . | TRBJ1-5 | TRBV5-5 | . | CASSLALQGAGNQPQHF | TGTGCCAGCAGCTTGGCCCTCCAGGGCGCTGGGAATCAGCCCCAGCATTTT
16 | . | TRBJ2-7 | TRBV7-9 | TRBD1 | CASSLATGTGGSEQYF | TGTGCCAGCAGCTTAGCTACCGGGACAGGGGGCAGTGAGCAGTACTTC
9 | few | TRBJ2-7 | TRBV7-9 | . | CAREYEQYF | TGTGCCAGGGAGTACGAGCAGTACTTC
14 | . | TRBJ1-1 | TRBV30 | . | CAWSLDSLNTEAFF | TGTGCCTGGTCTTTAGACAGCTTGAACACTGAAGCTTTCTTT
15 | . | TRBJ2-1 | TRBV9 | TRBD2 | CASSLGGGNYNEQFF | TGTGCCAGCAGCCTCGGGGGGGGTAACTACAATGAGCAGTTCTTC
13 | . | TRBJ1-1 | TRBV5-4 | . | CASSFRQNTEAFF | TGTGCCAGCAGCTTCAGACAGAACACTGAAGCTTTCTTT
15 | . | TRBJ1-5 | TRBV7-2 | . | CASSLYGSSNQPQHF | TGTGCCAGCAGCTTGTACGGGTCTAGCAATCAGCCCCAGCATTTT
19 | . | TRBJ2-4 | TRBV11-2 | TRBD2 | CASSFATSGFLLAKNIQYF | TGTGCCAGCAGCTTCGCGACTAGCGGATTCCTTTTAGCCAAAAACATTCAGTACTTC
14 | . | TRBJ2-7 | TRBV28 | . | CASSLRDYPYEQYF | TGTGCCAGCAGTTTACGGGATTACCCCTACGAGCAGTACTTC
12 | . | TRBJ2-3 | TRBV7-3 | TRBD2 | CASSLSGRAKHF | TGTGCCAGCAGCCTTAGCGGGAGGGCCAAACATTTT
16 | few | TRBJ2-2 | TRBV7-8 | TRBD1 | CASSDDRGPDTGELFF | TGTGCCAGCAGTGACGACAGGGGGCCGGACACCGGGGAGCTGTTTTTT
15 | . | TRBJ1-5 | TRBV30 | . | CAWSVRGGGNQPQHF | TGTGCCTGGAGTGTAAGAGGGGGGGGCAATCAGCCCCAGCATTTT
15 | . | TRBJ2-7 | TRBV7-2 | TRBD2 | CASSLDKTGGGEQYF | TGTGCCAGCAGCTTAGACAAGACGGGGGGAGGCGAGCAGTACTTC
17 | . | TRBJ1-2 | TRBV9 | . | CASSVASARGLAHGYTF | TGTGCCAGCAGCGTAGCATCCGCCCGGGGACTGGCTCATGGCTACACCTTC
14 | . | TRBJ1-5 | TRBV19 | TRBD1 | CASSMTGGGQPQHF | TGTGCCAGTAGTATGACAGGGGGCGGTCAGCCCCAGCATTTT
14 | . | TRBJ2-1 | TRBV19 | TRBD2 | CASKVAGVDAEQFF | TGTGCCAGTAAGGTAGCGGGAGTTGATGCTGAGCAGTTCTTC
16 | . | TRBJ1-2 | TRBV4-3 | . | CASSQDLRTVNYGYTF | TGCGCCAGCAGCCAAGATTTAAGGACAGTCAACTATGGCTACACCTTC
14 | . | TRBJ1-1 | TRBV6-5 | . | CASSVDRDSTEAFF | TGTGCCAGCAGTGTTGACAGAGATTCCACTGAAGCTTTCTTT
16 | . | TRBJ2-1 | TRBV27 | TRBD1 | CASSSTGGRFGNEQFF | TGTGCCAGCAGTTCTACAGGGGGCAGGTTCGGGAATGAGCAGTTCTTC
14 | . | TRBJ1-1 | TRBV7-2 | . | CASSSGSSRTEAFF | TGTGCCAGCAGCTCGGGGTCCTCTCGAACTGAAGCTTTCTTT
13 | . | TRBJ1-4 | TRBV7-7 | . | CASSLDSQEKLFF | TGTGCTAGCAGCTTAGACAGCCAGGAAAAACTGTTTTTT
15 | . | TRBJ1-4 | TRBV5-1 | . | CASSLTGSSNEKLFF | TGCGCCAGCAGCTTGACAGGGTCCTCTAATGAAAAACTGTTTTTT
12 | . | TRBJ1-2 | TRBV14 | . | CASSKGLYGYTF | TGTGCCAGCAGCAAGGGACTCTATGGCTACACCTTC
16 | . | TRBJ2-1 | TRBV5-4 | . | CASSLGAGAALNEQFF | TGTGCCAGCAGCTTGGGAGCGGGTGCTGCCCTGAATGAGCAGTTCTTC
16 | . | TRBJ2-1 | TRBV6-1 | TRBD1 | CASSEGRTGRRGEQFF | TGTGCCAGCAGTGAAGGACGGACAGGGCGCCGTGGTGAGCAGTTCTTC
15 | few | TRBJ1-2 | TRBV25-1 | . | CARAPQGQNNYGYTF | TGTGCCAGAGCCCCTCAAGGACAGAACAACTATGGCTACACCTTC
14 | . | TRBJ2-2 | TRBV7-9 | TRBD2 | CASGVRGGTGELFF | TGTGCCAGCGGAGTTCGGGGGGGAACCGGGGAGCTGTTTTTT
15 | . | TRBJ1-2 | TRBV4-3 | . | CASSQDLSIGYGYTF | TGCGCCAGCAGCCAAGATCTCTCCATCGGCTATGGCTACACCTTC
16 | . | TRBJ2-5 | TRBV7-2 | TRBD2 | CASSLVGLAVQETQYF | TGTGCCAGCAGCTTAGTGGGGCTAGCGGTCCAAGAGACCCAGTACTTC
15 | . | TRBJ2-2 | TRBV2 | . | CASRTGWGSTGELFF | TGTGCCAGCAGAACAGGGTGGGGGTCCACCGGGGAGCTGTTTTTT
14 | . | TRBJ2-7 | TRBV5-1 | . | CASSYTGFSYEQYF | TGCGCCAGCAGCTATACAGGGTTCTCCTACGAGCAGTACTTC
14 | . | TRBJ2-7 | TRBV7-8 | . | CASSLARHSYEQYF | TGTGCCAGCAGCTTAGCAAGGCACAGCTACGAGCAGTACTTC
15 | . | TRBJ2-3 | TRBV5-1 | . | CASSLIEPSTDTQYF | TGCGCCAGCAGCTTGATAGAACCTAGCACAGATACGCAGTATTTT
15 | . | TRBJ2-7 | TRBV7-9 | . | CASSLNHGGSYEQYF | TGTGCCAGCAGCTTAAACCACGGCGGCTCCTACGAGCAGTACTTC
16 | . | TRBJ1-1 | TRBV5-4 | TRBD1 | CASSLEAGGVGTEAFF | TGTGCCAGCAGCTTGGAGGCAGGGGGCGTGGGCACTGAAGCTTTCTTT
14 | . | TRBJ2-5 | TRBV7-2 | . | CASSLAGEAETQYF | TGTGCCAGCAGCTTAGCAGGGGAGGCAGAGACCCAGTACTTC
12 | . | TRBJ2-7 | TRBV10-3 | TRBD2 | CAIQNNGGMEYF | TGTGCCATCCAGAACAACGGGGGGATGGAGTACTTC
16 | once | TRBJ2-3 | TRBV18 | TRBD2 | CASSPGSSGFTDTQYF | TGTGCCAGCTCACCTGGCTCTAGCGGTTTCACAGATACGCAGTATTTT
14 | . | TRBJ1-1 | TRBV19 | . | CASSIQSTETEAFF | TGTGCCAGTAGTATTCAATCGACAGAGACTGAAGCTTTCTTT
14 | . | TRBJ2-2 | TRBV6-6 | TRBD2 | CASRELAATGELFF | TGTGCCAGCAGGGAACTAGCGGCAACCGGGGAGCTGTTTTTT
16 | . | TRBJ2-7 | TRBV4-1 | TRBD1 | CASSQVLWDRDFKQYF | TGCGCCAGCAGCCAGGTGCTATGGGACAGGGACTTTAAGCAGTACTTC
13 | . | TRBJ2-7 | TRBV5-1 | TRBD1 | CASGRTGAYEQYF | TGCGCCAGCGGCAGGACAGGGGCCTACGAGCAGTACTTC
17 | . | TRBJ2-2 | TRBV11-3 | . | CASSLKFSGPLGGELFF | TGTGCCAGCAGCTTAAAGTTTAGCGGACCTTTAGGCGGGGAGCTGTTTTTT
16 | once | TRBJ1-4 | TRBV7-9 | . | CASSSPVLRGNEKLFF | TGTGCCAGCAGCTCCCCCGTTTTGCGGGGAAATGAAAAACTGTTTTTT
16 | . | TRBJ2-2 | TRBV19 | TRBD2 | CASKTSGGAHTGELFF | TGTGCCAGTAAAACTAGCGGGGGGGCCCACACCGGGGAGCTGTTTTTT
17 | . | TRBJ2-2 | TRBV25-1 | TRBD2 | CASSSLTGGGRPGELFF | TGTGCCAGCAGTTCCCTAACCGGGGGGGGTCGTCCCGGGGAGCTGTTTTTT